The rows below give T cell receptor beta chains drawn from one sample of a study of blood T cell repertoires in COVID-19. Measured with immunoSEQ multiplex PCR; TCRdb has only the in-frame clones, and not every one. The table includes about 20,000 clones, more than 80% detected once. Material for sequencing was peripheral blood. Receptors originate from a human donor in a cohort sampled during active COVID-19. The conserved cysteine and the conserved F or W are not part of the CDR3 here. Each record gives: V gene, J gene, CDR3 length, CDR3 protein.

TRBV20-1	TRBJ2-1	13	SASGDSSSYNEQF
TRBV27	TRBJ2-7	13	ASSLSVLTSYEQY
TRBV19	TRBJ1-6	13	ASSTMTGKESPLH
TRBV2	TRBJ2-7	12	ASKWASGSDEQY
TRBV5-8	TRBJ1-1	14	ASSSGGQIMTPEAF
TRBV27	TRBJ2-1	13	ASSLLAGVYNEQF
TRBV7-3	TRBJ2-1	13	ASSIGLGAYNEQF
TRBV6-5	TRBJ1-3	14	ASSYGGQNSGNTIY
TRBV6-5	TRBJ2-3	10	ASTLSQDTQY
TRBV28	TRBJ1-4	12	ASSLQGSGEKLF
TRBV30	TRBJ2-1	10	AWRDRGNEQF
TRBV28	TRBJ2-2	13	ASSGQGFYTGELF
TRBV19	TRBJ1-5	13	ASSIVRDKYQPQH
TRBV19	TRBJ2-1	13	ASSMFAGDYNEQF
TRBV27	TRBJ2-1	12	ASSLGTLYNEQF
TRBV10-3	TRBJ1-1	11	ATRRQGDTEAF
TRBV6-5	TRBJ2-7	11	ASSYSYSHEQY
TRBV7-9	TRBJ1-2	14	ASSSSTGGWGYGYT
TRBV28	TRBJ1-5	10	ASSGRGRPQH
TRBV27	TRBJ1-1	12	ASSLGGGWTEAF
TRBV10-3	TRBJ1-6	12	AIKQDGNNSPLH
TRBV13	TRBJ2-5	13	ASSPRQGSQETQY